One sample yielded the 11 T cell receptor beta chains listed below, sequenced in a study of cytomegalovirus exposure and HLA in healthy donors. 13 Jbeta primers and 60 Vbeta primers were used for the PCR. The protocol was immunoSEQ multiplex PCR, while the TCRdb copy is restricted to in-frame clones and leaves out a portion. The sample has about 110,000 clones, over 65% seen once. Sample: PBMCs. The origin of the receptors is a woman aged 30 to 39 in good health and CMV-seronegative.

This chain links TRBV6-1 with TRBJ2-5, with 8 bases matching TRBD2. CDR1 MNHNS and CDR2 SASEGT come from the germline V gene. CDR3 length: 14 amino acids. The junction had 9 bases not matched to a gene; V was cut back by 8 bases and J by 4 bases. CDR3 DNA: TGTGCCAGCCAGGGACTAGTCTCCCGAGAGACCCAGTACTTC. This sequence encodes CASQGLVSRETQYF.

This clone was counted between two and nine times. The V and J genes are TRBV12-1 and TRBJ2-3; the table's D call of TRBD2 was not tested on the DNA. TRBV12-1 is listed as a pseudogene. The CDR3 loop spans 14 amino acids. The CDR3 is CASGRAGVADTQYF. DNA for the CDR3: TGTGCCAGCGGTCGAGCCGGAGTGGCAGATACGCAGTATTTT.

The CDR3 bases are TGTGCCAGCAGTTACCGAGGCAGGGGGTACCAAGAGACCCAGTACTTC. This translates into CASSYRGRGYQETQYF. This chain joins TRBV6-5 and TRBJ2-5, with 7 bases fitting TRBD1. The germline gives CDR1 MNHEY, CDR2 SVGAGI. Germline trimming cut 2 bases from V and 0 bases from J; bases unmatched to any gene: 6. The CDR3 has 16 amino acids.

The chain is built from TRBV28 and TRBJ1-1, with a tentative D call TRBD1 (5 bases). The CDR3 is 13 amino acids. V was shortened by 3 bases and J by 5 bases, with 10 bases between the two germline ends. Germline-derived CDR1 and CDR2 are MDHEN and SYDVKM. The CDR3 spells CASSFRARTEAFF. The CDR3 nucleotides are TGTGCCAGCAGTTTCAGGGCGAGGACTGAAGCTTTCTTT.

This chain connects TRBV4-1 to TRBJ1-1; D gene uncertain. Trimming stripped 0 bases from V and 0 bases from J, with 11 bases between. The CDR3 has 16 residues. CDR1 is MGHRA and CDR2 is YSYEKL in the germline V gene. The CDR3 here is CASSQDIGRMNTEAFF. DNA for the CDR3: TGCGCCAGCAGCCAAGATATCGGCAGGATGAACACTGAAGCTTTCTTT.

This clone was detected only a few times. The chain couples TRBV18 to TRBJ1-1; D remains unclear. CDR3 size: 16 residues. The V and J ends lost 3 bases and 4 bases respectively, with 18 bases between them. Germline CDR1 and CDR2: KGHSH and LQKENI. The CDR3 is CASSPYKNAGITEAFF. CDR3 in DNA: TGTGCCAGCTCACCTTACAAGAACGCAGGTATCACTGAAGCTTTCTTT.

The chain uses TRBV4-3 and TRBJ2-1; 10 nucleotides agree with TRBD2. Per germline, CDR1 LGHNA and CDR2 YSLEER. The junction had 4 bases not matched to a gene; V was cut back by 4 bases and J by 4 bases. The CDR3 runs to 15 residues. DNA of the CDR3: TGCGCCAGCAGCCCTACTAGCGGGGTATACAATGAGCAGTTCTTC. It translates to CASSPTSGVYNEQFF.

The sample holds one count of this clone. The chain joins TRBV10-3 to TRBJ2-5, with TRBD2 matching 7 bases. The germline gives CDR1 ENHRY, CDR2 SYGVKD. J lost 2 bases, V lost 4 bases, and 1 base had no gene match. This CDR3 region has 13 residues. In nucleotides, the CDR3 is TGTGCCATCAGTGTGGGGGGGCAAGAGACCCAGTACTTC. Translating gives CAISVGGQETQYF.

This sequence joins TRBV4-3 and TRBJ1-1, with 7 bases matching TRBD1. The CDR3 loop spans 17 amino acids. V shed 4 bases, J shed 0 bases, and the junction held 11 bases outside the gene matches. From germline, CDR1 is LGHNA and CDR2 YSLEER. CDR3 bases: TGCGCCAGCAGCCCCCACCCCGGGACAGCTATGAACACTGAAGCTTTCTTT. This translates into CASSPHPGTAMNTEAFF.

The chain couples TRBV27 to TRBJ2-7, with 8 bases lining up with TRBD2. The V and J ends lost 2 bases and 4 bases, in that order; junction bases with no gene match: 7. The CDR3 extends over 15 amino acids. Germline loops: CDR1 MNHEY, CDR2 SMNVEV (reference sequence). The CDR3 sequence: CASSLRREEGYEQYF. The CDR3 region has the DNA TGTGCCAGCAGTTTAAGGCGGGAGGAGGGTTACGAGCAGTACTTC.

This clone was seen more than once but under ten times. The V call is TRBV7-9, the J call TRBJ1-1; D is unresolved. The V end was cut by 0 bases, the J end by 1 base, with 3 bases between. This CDR3 region has 13 residues. Germline-derived CDR1 and CDR2 are SEHNR and FQNEAQ (reference sequence). The CDR3 reads CASSLARNTEAFF. The CDR3 region has the DNA TGTGCCAGCAGCTTAGCTCGGAACACTGAAGCTTTCTTT.